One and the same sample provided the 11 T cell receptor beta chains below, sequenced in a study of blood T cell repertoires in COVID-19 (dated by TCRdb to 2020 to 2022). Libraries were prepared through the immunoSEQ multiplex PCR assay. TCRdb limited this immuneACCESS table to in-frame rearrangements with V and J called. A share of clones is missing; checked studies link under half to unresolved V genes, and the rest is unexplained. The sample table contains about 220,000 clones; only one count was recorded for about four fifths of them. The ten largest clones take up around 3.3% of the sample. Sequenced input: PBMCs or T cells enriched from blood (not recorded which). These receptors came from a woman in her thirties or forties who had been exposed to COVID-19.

For the CDR3, the DNA is TGTGCCAGCAGCCAGGGGGACAGGGGGTACAATGAGCAGTTCTTC. Protein product: CASSQGDRGYNEQFF. The chain employs TRBV11-2 and TRBJ2-1; 11 positions agree with TRBD1. J was trimmed by 4 bases and V by 5 bases; bases with no gene match: 4. The CDR3 is 15 residues long. Germline V gene data show CDR1 as SGHAT and CDR2 as FQNNGV. Drawing the rest from reference TRBV11-2 and TRBJ2-1, the complete variable domain is EAGVAQSPRYKIIEKRQSVAFWCNPISGHATLYWYQQILGQGPKLLIQFQNNGVVDDSQLPKDRFSAERLKGVDSTLKIQPAKLEDSAVYLCASSQGDRGYNEQFFGPGTRLTVL.

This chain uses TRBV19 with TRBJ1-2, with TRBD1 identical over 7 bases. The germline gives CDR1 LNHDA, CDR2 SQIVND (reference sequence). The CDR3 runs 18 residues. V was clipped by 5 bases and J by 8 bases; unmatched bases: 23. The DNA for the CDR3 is TGTGCCAGTAGTCCCAGGGACAGAGGGCACACCGCGGAGGTGGGCTACACCTTC. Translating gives CASSPRDRGHTAEVGYTF.

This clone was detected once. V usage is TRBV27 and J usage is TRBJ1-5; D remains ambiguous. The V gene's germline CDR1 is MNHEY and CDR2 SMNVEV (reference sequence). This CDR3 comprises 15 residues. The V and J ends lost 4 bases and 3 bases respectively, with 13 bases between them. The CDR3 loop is CASSSLEVYNQPQHF. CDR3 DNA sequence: TGTGCCAGCAGTTCCTTGGAGGTTTACAATCAGCCCCAGCATTTT.

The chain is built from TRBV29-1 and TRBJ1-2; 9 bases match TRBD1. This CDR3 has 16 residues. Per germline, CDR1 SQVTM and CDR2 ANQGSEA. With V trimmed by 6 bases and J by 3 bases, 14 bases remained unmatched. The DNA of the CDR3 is TGCAGCGTCGCACCACCGGGACAGGGATTCGACTATGGCTACACCTTC. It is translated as CSVAPPGQGFDYGYTF.

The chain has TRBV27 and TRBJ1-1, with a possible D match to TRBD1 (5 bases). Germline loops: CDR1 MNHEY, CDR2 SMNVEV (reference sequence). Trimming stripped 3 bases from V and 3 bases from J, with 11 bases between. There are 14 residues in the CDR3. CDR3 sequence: CASSFRRVDTEAFF. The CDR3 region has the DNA TGTGCCAGCAGTTTCCGCAGGGTGGACACTGAAGCTTTCTTT.

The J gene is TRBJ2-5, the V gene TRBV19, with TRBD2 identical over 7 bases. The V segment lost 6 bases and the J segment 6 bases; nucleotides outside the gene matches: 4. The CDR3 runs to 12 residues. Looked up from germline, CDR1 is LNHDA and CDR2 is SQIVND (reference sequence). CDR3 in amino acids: CASSAGVKTQYF. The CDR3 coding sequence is TGTGCCAGTAGCGCGGGGGTAAAGACCCAGTACTTC.

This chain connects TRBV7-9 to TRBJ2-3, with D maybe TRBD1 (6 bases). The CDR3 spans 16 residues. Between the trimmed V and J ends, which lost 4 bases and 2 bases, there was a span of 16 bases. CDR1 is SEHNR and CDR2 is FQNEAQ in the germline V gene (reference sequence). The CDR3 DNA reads TGTGCCAGCAGCTCTCCGGGACAACGCTTCACAGATACGCAGTATTTT. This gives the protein CASSSPGQRFTDTQYF.

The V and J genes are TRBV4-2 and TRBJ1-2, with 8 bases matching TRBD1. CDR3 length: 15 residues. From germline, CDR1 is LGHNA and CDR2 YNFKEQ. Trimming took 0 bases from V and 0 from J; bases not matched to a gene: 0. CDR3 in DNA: TGTGCCAGCAGCCAAGAGGGACAGGCTAACTATGGCTACACCTTC. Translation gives CASSQEGQANYGYTF.

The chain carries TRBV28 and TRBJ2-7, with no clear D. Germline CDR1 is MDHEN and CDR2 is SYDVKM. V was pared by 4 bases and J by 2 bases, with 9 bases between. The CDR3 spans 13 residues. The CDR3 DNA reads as TGTGCCAGCAGTTCCGCCCTAACCTACGAGCAGTACTTC. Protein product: CASSSALTYEQYF.

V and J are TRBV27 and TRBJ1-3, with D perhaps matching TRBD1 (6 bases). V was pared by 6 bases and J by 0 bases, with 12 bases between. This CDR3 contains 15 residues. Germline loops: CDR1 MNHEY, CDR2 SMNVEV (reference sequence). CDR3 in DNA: TGTGCCAGCAGCAGGGGTCTTCCCTCTGGAAACACCATATATTTT. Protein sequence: CASSRGLPSGNTIYF.

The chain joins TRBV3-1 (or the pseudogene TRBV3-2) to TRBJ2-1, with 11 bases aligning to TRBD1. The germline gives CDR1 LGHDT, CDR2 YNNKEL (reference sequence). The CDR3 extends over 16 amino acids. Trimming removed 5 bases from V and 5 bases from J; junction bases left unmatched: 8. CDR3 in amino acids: CASSLLGQGADNEQFF. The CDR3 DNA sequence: TGTGCCAGCAGCTTACTTGGACAGGGGGCCGACAATGAGCAGTTCTTC.